The rows below give T cell receptor beta chains drawn from one sample of a study of blood T cell repertoires in COVID-19. Sequencing was performed with immunoSEQ multiplex PCR; in TCRdb, only in-frame clones are kept and a portion is missing. The sample shows about 260,000 clones, about 83% of them seen only once. Sequencing was carried out using PBMCs or T cells enriched from blood (not recorded which). These receptors all stem from a woman aged 45-65 years who had recovered from COVID-19. Each CDR3 is given with its conserved first and last residue. A D gene is named only where the DNA matches it firmly. Size values are once, few and many counts, or a class for expanded clones, and some rows have none.

j_gene,d_gene,abundance,v_gene,CDR3nt,CDR3aa
TRBJ1-2,TRBD1,-,TRBV6-6,TGTGCCAGCAGTTACTCTGGGACAGGGCCGGCCTATGGCTACACCTTC,CASSYSGTGPAYGYTF
TRBJ2-7,-,-,TRBV7-4,TGTGCCAGCAGCTTAACAGGGACTACCCGAAACGTTAGTATCTCCTACGAGCAGTACTTC,CASSLTGTTRNVSISYEQYF
TRBJ1-5,-,-,TRBV28,TGTGCCAGCAGTTTCCAGGGTACCAGGGGTAAGGCTCAGCCCCAGCATTTT,CASSFQGTRGKAQPQHF
TRBJ1-2,TRBD1,-,TRBV4-3,TGCGCCAGCAGCCAAGGACAGGGCTATGGCTACACCTTC,CASSQGQGYGYTF
TRBJ1-5,-,-,TRBV7-6,TGTGCCAGCAGCTTACGGGGACAGCCCCAGCATTTT,CASSLRGQPQHF
TRBJ1-1,-,few,TRBV4-3,TGCGCCAGCAGCCAAGCGTCAGAGAACACTGAAGCTTTCTTT,CASSQASENTEAFF
TRBJ1-5,-,-,TRBV28,TGTGCCAGCACCCGGCGGAGCAATCAGCCCCAGCATTTT,CASTRRSNQPQHF
TRBJ1-2,-,-,TRBV20-1,TGCAGTGCCGTATCTGGGGGCGGCTACACCTTC,CSAVSGGGYTF
TRBJ1-1,-,-,TRBV7-9,TGTGCCAGCAGAGAAAGGGCGGAGGGGATTGAAGCTTTCTTT,CASRERAEGIEAFF
TRBJ2-3,TRBD1,-,TRBV4-2,TGTGCCAGCGGACCGCCGGGACAGGGGGGCACAGATACGCAGTATTTT,CASGPPGQGGTDTQYF
TRBJ2-1,-,-,TRBV9,TGTGCCAGCAGCGGATTCCGCGGCAGTTACAATGAGCAGTTCTTC,CASSGFRGSYNEQFF
TRBJ2-7,TRBD2,once,TRBV7-2,TGTGCCAGCAGCTTAAGGACTAGCGGGATCGCACCCTACGAGCAGTACTTC,CASSLRTSGIAPYEQYF
TRBJ1-1,TRBD1,-,TRBV30,TGTGCCTGGAGGGGACAGGAGTTGAACACTGAAGCTTTCTTT,CAWRGQELNTEAFF
TRBJ1-5,TRBD1,-,TRBV28,TGTGCCAGCAGGGGACAGGTCGGGCAGCCCCAGCATTTT,CASRGQVGQPQHF
TRBJ2-7,TRBD2,-,TRBV6-5,TGTGCCAGCAGGGCCGGGACTAGCGGCTTCTACGAGCAGTACTTC,CASRAGTSGFYEQYF
TRBJ2-7,-,few,TRBV9,TGTGCCAGCAGCGTGCTGGCAGACTCCTACGAGCAGTACTTC,CASSVLADSYEQYF
TRBJ2-1,TRBD2,-,TRBV24-1,TGTGCCACCAGTGATTCCCCAGGGAGGGGAGGGTACAATGAGCAGTTCTTC,CATSDSPGRGGYNEQFF
TRBJ1-6,-,-,TRBV3-1/TRBV3-2,TGTGCCAGCACCCGATGGGAGGAGTCGGGGCCCCTCCACTTT,CASTRWEESGPLHF
TRBJ2-1,TRBD2,few,TRBV7-7,TGTGCTAGCAGCTCTAGACTAGCGGGAGCTTGGAATGAGCAGTTCTTC,CASSSRLAGAWNEQFF
TRBJ2-7,TRBD2,once,TRBV3-1/TRBV3-2,TGTGCCAGCAGCCAACGAGCTAGCGGGAGGGAGGAGTACTTC,CASSQRASGREEYF
TRBJ2-5,-,-,TRBV18,TGTGCCAGCTCACCACCACTAGCTTCCGAGACCCAGTACTTC,CASSPPLASETQYF
TRBJ1-6,-,-,TRBV10-3,TGTGCCATCAGTGAGTCCGTAGCTGGAAATTCACCCCTCCACTTT,CAISESVAGNSPLHF
TRBJ1-1,TRBD1,-,TRBV3-1/TRBV3-2,TGTGCCAGCAGCCTTCTCCGCGACAGGGACAACACTGAAGCTTTCTTT,CASSLLRDRDNTEAFF
TRBJ1-2,TRBD1,-,TRBV6-1,TGTGCCAGCAGTGAAGAGGACAGGGGCTATGGCTACACCTTC,CASSEEDRGYGYTF
TRBJ1-3,TRBD1,once,TRBV19,TGTGCCAGTAGACGACAGGGTGAGGACACCATATATTTT,CASRRQGEDTIYF
TRBJ1-4,TRBD1,-,TRBV5-1,TGCGCCAGCAGCTCTCCGGGACAGGCGAATGAAAAACTGTTTTTT,CASSSPGQANEKLFF
TRBJ1-4,-,-,TRBV20-1,TGCAGTGCTAGTCCTCGTACTCGAGGAGAAAAACTGTTTTTT,CSASPRTRGEKLFF
TRBJ1-2,TRBD1,-,TRBV6-5,TGTGCCAGCAGTTCCTGGGGACAGACTAACTATGGCTACACCTTC,CASSSWGQTNYGYTF
TRBJ1-5,-,-,TRBV28,TGTGCCAGCATCGTCGGGGGTAGCAATCAGCCCCAGCATTTT,CASIVGGSNQPQHF
TRBJ2-2,TRBD2,-,TRBV5-1,TGCGCCAGCAGCGTGACTAGCGGGGTTGGTACCGGGGAGCTGTTTTTT,CASSVTSGVGTGELFF
TRBJ1-2,TRBD1,once,TRBV4-3,TGCGCCAGCAGCCAAGACGACAGGGCCGACACCTATGGCTACACCTTC,CASSQDDRADTYGYTF
TRBJ1-1,-,-,TRBV5-5,TGTGCCAGCAGCTTTATGAACACTGAAGCTTTCTTT,CASSFMNTEAFF
TRBJ1-2,-,few,TRBV3-1/TRBV3-2,TGTGCCAGCAGTTACAGGAACTATGGCTACACCTTC,CASSYRNYGYTF
TRBJ1-2,-,-,TRBV20-1,TGCAGTGCTAGTCGCCAGGCCAGGGTCGGCTATGGCTACACCTTC,CSASRQARVGYGYTF
TRBJ2-4,-,-,TRBV6-5,TGTGCCAGCCGCGAGGTCGGGGCCAAAAACATTCAGTACTTC,CASREVGAKNIQYF
TRBJ2-1,-,once,TRBV7-6,TGTGCCAGCAGCTTAGCGGGGGGGCTTTATGAGCAGTTCTTC,CASSLAGGLYEQFF
TRBJ2-5,TRBD2,once,TRBV5-6,TGTGCCAGCAGTTCTCGGCGGGGGTATCAGACCCAGTACTTC,CASSSRRGYQTQYF
TRBJ2-5,-,once,TRBV9,TGTGCCAGCAGCGTAGGGCCGACTTCACGGGAGACCCAGTACTTC,CASSVGPTSRETQYF
TRBJ1-2,-,few,TRBV3-1/TRBV3-2,TGTGCCAGCAGCCAGGGGGGTGGCTATGGCTACACCTTC,CASSQGGGYGYTF
TRBJ2-7,TRBD2,-,TRBV5-1,TGCGCCAGCAGTAGCCAGGGAGGGGTCCACGAGCAGTACTTC,CASSSQGGVHEQYF